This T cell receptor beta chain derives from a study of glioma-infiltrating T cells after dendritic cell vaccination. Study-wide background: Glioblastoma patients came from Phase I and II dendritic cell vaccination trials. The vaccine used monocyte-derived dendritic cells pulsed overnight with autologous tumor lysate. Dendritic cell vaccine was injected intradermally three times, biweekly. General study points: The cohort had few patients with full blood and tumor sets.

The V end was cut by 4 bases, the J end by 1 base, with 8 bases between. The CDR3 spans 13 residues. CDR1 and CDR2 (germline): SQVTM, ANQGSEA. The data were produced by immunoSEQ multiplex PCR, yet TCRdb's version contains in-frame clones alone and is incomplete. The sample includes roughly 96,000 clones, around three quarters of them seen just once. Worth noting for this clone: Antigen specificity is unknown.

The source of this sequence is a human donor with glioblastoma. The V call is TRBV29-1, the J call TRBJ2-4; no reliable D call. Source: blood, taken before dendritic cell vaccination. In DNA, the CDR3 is TGCAGCGTTGCTGGCAGGGCCAAAAACATTCAGTACTTC. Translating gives CSVAGRAKNIQYF.